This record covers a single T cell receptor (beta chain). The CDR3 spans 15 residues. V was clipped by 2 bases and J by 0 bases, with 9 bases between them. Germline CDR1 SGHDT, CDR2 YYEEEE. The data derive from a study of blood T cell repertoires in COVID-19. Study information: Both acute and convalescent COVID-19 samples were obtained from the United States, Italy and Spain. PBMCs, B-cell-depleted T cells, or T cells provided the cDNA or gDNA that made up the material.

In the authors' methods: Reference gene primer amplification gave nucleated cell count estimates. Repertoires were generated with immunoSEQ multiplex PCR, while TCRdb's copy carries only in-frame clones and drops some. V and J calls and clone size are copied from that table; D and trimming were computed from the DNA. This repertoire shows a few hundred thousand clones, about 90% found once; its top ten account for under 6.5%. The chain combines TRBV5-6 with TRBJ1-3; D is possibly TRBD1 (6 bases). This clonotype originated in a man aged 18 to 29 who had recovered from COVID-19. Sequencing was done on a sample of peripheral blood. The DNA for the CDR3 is TGTGCCAGCAGCTTACAGGGCAACTCTGGAAACACCATATATTTT. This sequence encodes CASSLQGNSGNTIYF.